This T cell receptor (beta chain) originates from a study of PD-1 blockade in classical Hodgkin lymphoma. Overall study results and limits: Before treatment, TCR diversity in newly diagnosed patients was reportedly lower than in healthy donors. A significant rise in TCR diversity was seen by C4D1 for CD4+ cells but not for CD8+ cells.

Each patient experienced a relapse that followed autologous stem cell transplantation, and brentuximab vedotin exposure varied. The CDR3 runs 17 residues. The germline V gene encodes CDR1 MDHEN and CDR2 SYDVKM. Unmatched junction bases numbered 9, after V lost 5 bases and J lost 1 base. The method was immunoSEQ multiplex PCR; TCRdb's version includes in-frame clones alone and lacks a portion of them. The repertoire holds around 20,000 clones, with roughly 83% as singletons. Notes on this clone: Its antigen remains unknown.

The V gene is TRBV28, the J gene TRBJ2-1; 9 nucleotides match TRBD2. This clonotype originated in a human donor with classical Hodgkin lymphoma. Sequencing was performed on peripheral blood mononuclear cells (PBMCs), taken before the second cycle of nivolumab. The CDR3 coding sequence is TGTGCCAGCAGTAAGGTAGCGGGAGTAGGGTCCTACAATGAGCAGTTCTTC. Encoded protein: CASSKVAGVGSYNEQFF.